The 20 T cell receptor beta chains presented below share a single source sample, sequenced in a study of OX40 agonist ivuxolimab in advanced cancers. Sequenced by immunoSEQ multiplex PCR; TCRdb stores in-frame clones only, minus some. The sample holds roughly 70,000 clones, about 89% seen once. Sequencing used CD4+ or CD8+ T cells sorted from blood, obtained in a trial of the OX40 agonist ivuxolimab. These receptors were obtained from an adult with an advanced solid tumor such as melanoma, head and neck, liver or kidney cancer.

This clone has just one count. The rearrangement joins TRBV7-8 to TRBJ1-2; tentatively, D is TRBD1 (6 bases). This CDR3 contains 15 residues. The V end was cut by 4 bases, the J end by 4 bases, with 16 bases between. The germline V gene has CDR1 SGHVS and CDR2 FQNEAQ. The CDR3 DNA reads TGTGCCAGCAGCTCGAAAAGAGGGGGACGCTATGGCTACACCTTC. It specifies CASSSKRGGRYGYTF.

CDR3 nucleotides: TGTGCCAGCAGCTTATGGGCTAGCGGAACAGACTACGAGCAGTACTTC. This codes for CASSLWASGTDYEQYF. V is TRBV13 and J is TRBJ2-7; TRBD2 agrees at 7 bases. The ends lost 2 bases at V and 3 bases at J; junction bases unmatched: 10. There are 16 residues in the CDR3. Germline assignment: CDR1 PRHDT and CDR2 FYEKMQ (reference sequence).

The genes are TRBV7-9 and TRBJ2-7, with D perhaps matching TRBD1 (6 bases). Looked up from germline, CDR1 is SEHNR and CDR2 is FQNEAQ (reference sequence). The CDR3 is made up of 12 amino acids. Trimming pared 8 bases from V and 3 bases from J, leaving 11 bases between. The CDR3 DNA reads TGTGCCAGCGGGGGCAGGTTCTACGAGCAGTACTTC. Its protein is CASGGRFYEQYF.

CDR3 amino acids: CASSSRRRMGDLNEQYF. CDR3 DNA sequence: TGTGCCAGCAGCTCCCGGAGGAGGATGGGTGATCTGAACGAGCAGTACTTC. J is TRBJ2-7 and V is TRBV5-4; tentatively, D is TRBD2 (5 bases). Germline CDR1 and CDR2: SGHNT and YYREEE (reference sequence). Between the trimmed V and J ends, which lost 3 bases and 5 bases, there was a span of 24 bases. This CDR3 contains 17 residues.

The chain carries TRBV25-1 and TRBJ1-3; D gene unclear. Germline V lookup: CDR1 MGHDK, CDR2 SYGVNS. The CDR3 extends over 17 amino acids. V was cut by 2 bases and J by 0 bases, with 14 bases left in between. CDR3 DNA sequence: TGTGCCAGCAGTGAAGGGTATGGGAGATCCTCTGGAAACACCATATATTTT. Translation gives CASSEGYGRSSGNTIYF.

The chain uses TRBV7-9 and TRBJ2-3; D might be TRBD2 (6 bases). The CDR3 has 15 residues. Germline V CDR1 and CDR2: SEHNR, FQNEAQ (reference sequence). V was clipped by 4 bases and J by 2 bases, with 13 bases between them. Here the CDR3 reads CASSSAPGLTDTQYF. The CDR3 coding sequence is TGTGCCAGCAGCTCCGCCCCGGGACTCACAGATACGCAGTATTTT.

This chain joins TRBV19 and TRBJ2-3; 12 nucleotides match TRBD2. The CDR3 runs 16 residues. From germline, CDR1 is LNHDA and CDR2 SQIVND (reference sequence). With 9 bases clipped from V and 3 bases from J, the junction kept 10 bases outside the gene matches. CDR3 sequence: CASSSGRATATDTQYF. As DNA, the CDR3 is TGTGCCAGCTCTAGCGGGAGGGCCACAGCGACAGATACGCAGTATTTT.

This sequence joins TRBV6-5 and TRBJ1-2, with D tentatively TRBD1 (5 bases). This CDR3 is 15 amino acids long. V was pared by 5 bases and J by 5 bases, with 18 bases between. CDR1 MNHEY and CDR2 SVGAGI come from the germline V gene. The CDR3 sequence: CASSPYKGSGYGYTF. CDR3 nucleotide sequence: TGTGCCAGCAGTCCATACAAGGGATCAGGGTATGGCTACACCTTC.

This chain links TRBV6-4 with TRBJ2-1; D is ambiguous. Per germline, CDR1 MRHNA and CDR2 SNTAGT. V lost 5 bases to trimming and J lost 0 bases, with 11 bases between them. CDR3 length equals 15 residues. In DNA form, the CDR3 reads TGTGCCAGCAGTCGAATGATAGGCTCCTACAATGAGCAGTTCTTC. Translation gives CASSRMIGSYNEQFF.

The J gene is TRBJ2-2, the V gene TRBV5-6; the match to TRBD2 covers 11 bases. This CDR3 has 15 residues. In germline, CDR1 is SGHDT, CDR2 YYEEEE. The junction had 3 bases not matched to a gene; V was cut back by 3 bases and J by 5 bases. CDR3 in DNA: TGTGCCAGCAGCTGGGGACTAGCGGCGACCGGGGAGCTGTTTTTT. Amino acid sequence: CASSWGLAATGELFF. The complete variable domain, with remaining parts taken from reference TRBV5-6 and TRBJ2-2, reads DAGVTQSPTHLIKTRGQQVTLRCSPKSGHDTVSWYQQALGQGPQFIFQYYEEEERQRGNFPDRFSGHQFPNYSSELNVNALLLGDSALYLCASSWGLAATGELFFGEGSRLTVL.

The chain combines TRBV7-2 with TRBJ2-7; 7 bases agree with TRBD2. The CDR3 length is 17 residues. V lost 1 base and J lost 4; bases outside the gene matches: 13. Germline V gene data show CDR1 as SGHTA and CDR2 as FQGNSA. Here the CDR3 DNA reads TGTGCCAGCAGCTTAGGCCCCCGAGGCGGGAGATCATACGAGCAGTACTTC. This translates into CASSLGPRGGRSYEQYF. The entire variable domain, with the rest obtained from reference TRBV7-2 and TRBJ2-7, is as follows: GAGVSQSPSNKVTEKGKDVELRCDPISGHTALYWYRQSLGQGLEFLIYFQGNSAPDKSGLPSDRFSAERTGGSVSTLTIQRTQQEDSAVYLCASSLGPRGGRSYEQYFGPGTRLTVT.

The genes are TRBV5-1 and TRBJ2-3; D is unresolved. This CDR3 comprises 13 residues. The germline V and J ends were trimmed by 0 bases and 8 bases, with 10 bases remaining between them. Germline V gene sequence: CDR1 SGHRS, CDR2 YFSETQ. CDR3 region: CASSLAEDATQYF. The CDR3 DNA reads as TGCGCCAGCAGCTTGGCCGAGGACGCTACGCAGTATTTT.

The chain combines TRBV15 with TRBJ2-1; 9 bases match TRBD2. V shed 1 base, J shed 8 bases, and the junction held 9 bases outside the gene matches. The CDR3 sequence is 16 residues long. Germline V gives CDR1 LNHNV, CDR2 YYDKDF (reference sequence). The CDR3 protein is CATSRGGGRDRDEQFF. In DNA form, the CDR3 reads TGTGCCACCAGCAGAGGGGGCGGGAGGGACCGAGATGAGCAGTTCTTC.

The V call is TRBV2, the J call TRBJ1-1, with 9 nucleotides matching TRBD1. The V gene's germline CDR1 is SNHLY and CDR2 FYNNEI. Trimming took 6 bases from V and 6 from J; bases not matched to a gene: 17. This CDR3 spans 17 amino acids. The CDR3 is CASSALGQGRNSAEAFF. The CDR3 nucleotides are TGTGCCAGCAGCGCCCTCGGACAGGGGAGAAACAGCGCTGAAGCTTTCTTT.

The chain recombines TRBV28 with TRBJ2-5; D gene unclear. The germline gives CDR1 MDHEN, CDR2 SYDVKM. Trimming took off 6 bases at V and 3 bases at J, with 14 bases between the two ends. The length of the CDR3 is 14 residues. CDR3 protein: CASSTSTFKETQYF. The CDR3 coding sequence is TGTGCCAGCAGCACCTCAACCTTTAAAGAGACCCAGTACTTC.

The chain joins TRBV19 to TRBJ2-2; tentative D call: TRBD1 (5 bases). CDR1 is LNHDA and CDR2 is SQIVND in the germline V gene (reference sequence). The CDR3 runs 13 residues. V was cut by 4 bases and J by 6 bases, with 9 bases left in between. The CDR3 region has the DNA TGTGCCAGTAGTAAAACAGGTGCCGGGGAGCTGTTTTTT. This gives the protein CASSKTGAGELFF.

This clone was recorded once. V and J are TRBV19 and TRBJ2-2; 9 positions match TRBD2. CDR1 and CDR2 from the germline V gene are LNHDA and SQIVND (reference sequence). Trimming removed 3 bases from V and 2 bases from J; junction bases left unmatched: 4. CDR3 length: 16 amino acids. The CDR3 region is CASSMVSGRNTGELFF. The CDR3, as DNA: TGTGCCAGTAGTATGGTTAGCGGGAGAAACACCGGGGAGCTGTTTTTT.

This chain connects TRBV19 to TRBJ1-1; maybe TRBD1 (6 bases). This CDR3 is built from 13 residues. V lost 7 bases to trimming and J lost 4 bases, with 13 bases between them. Germline V lookup: CDR1 LNHDA, CDR2 SQIVND (reference sequence). CDR3 in DNA: TGTGCCAGTACCAAGGACAGATCCACTGAAGCTTTCTTT. It yields the protein CASTKDRSTEAFF.

V gene TRBV5-1 combines with J gene TRBJ1-2, with D perhaps TRBD1 (6 bases). In germline, CDR1 is SGHRS, CDR2 YFSETQ. The CDR3 runs 14 residues. The V gene lost 0 bases and the J gene lost 8 bases, with 14 bases spanning the gap. Written as DNA, the CDR3 is TGCGCCAGCAGCTTGGACAGGGCCCTAGGCGGCTACACCTTC. Translating gives CASSLDRALGGYTF.

The chain links TRBV6-1 to TRBJ2-3; TRBD1 matches 7 bases. The junction had 10 bases not matched to a gene; V was cut back by 4 bases and J by 3 bases. Germline lookup yields CDR1 MNHNS and CDR2 SASEGT. The CDR3 is 16 amino acids. The CDR3 sequence: CASSVEQGLGTDTQYF. CDR3 nucleotides: TGTGCCAGCAGTGTAGAACAGGGGTTAGGAACAGATACGCAGTATTTT.